These T cell receptor beta chains were read from a single sample in a study of T cell responses to AZD1222 COVID-19 vaccine. Using immunoSEQ multiplex PCR, the repertoire was profiled, and TCRdb retains in-frame clones only, with some absent. The table lists tens of thousands of clones, 85% to 90% of them singletons. The sequencing used peripheral blood, collected on day 0 of AZD1222 vaccination. The source is an adult in good health. CDR3s include the opening cysteine and the closing phenylalanine or tryptophan. A D gene is named only where the DNA matches it firmly. Not every row has a clone size; where given, it reads once, few, many or a size class.

D	size	V	J	DNA	CDR3
TRBD1	.	TRBV7-2	TRBJ1-1	TGTGCCAGCAGCACGACAGGGGTTGGGGAAGCTTTCTTT	CASSTTGVGEAFF
.	.	TRBV25-1	TRBJ2-2	TGTGCCAGCAGAGGGCGAGGGGTGGGGGAGCTGTTTTTT	CASRGRGVGELFF
TRBD2	.	TRBV28	TRBJ2-7	TGTGCCAGCAGGCCTACTAGCGGGAGCTCCTACGAGCAGTACTTC	CASRPTSGSSYEQYF
.	.	TRBV5-1	TRBJ1-5	TGCGCCAGCAGCTTGGAGGGGCCGTATCAGCCCCAGCATTTT	CASSLEGPYQPQHF
TRBD2	many	TRBV6-4	TRBJ2-3	TGTGCCAGCAGTACTAGCGGGGGGGCCACAGATACGCAGTATTTT	CASSTSGGATDTQYF
TRBD1	once	TRBV30	TRBJ1-2	TGTGCCTGGACCGGTACGGGGACAGGGAGGGATGGCTACACCTTC	CAWTGTGTGRDGYTF
.	.	TRBV28	TRBJ1-5	TGTGCCAGCAGGTTTATTTCGCCAGGGTATGAGCCCCAGCATTTT	CASRFISPGYEPQHF
TRBD1	.	TRBV30	TRBJ2-3	TGTGCCTGGAGTGATGGGGACAGGGGCGCCTATACGCAGTATTTT	CAWSDGDRGAYTQYF
TRBD1	.	TRBV19	TRBJ1-2	TGTGCCAGCCAAATCCTTACAGGGGCCCCTTATGGCTACACCTTC	CASQILTGAPYGYTF
.	.	TRBV28	TRBJ1-3	TGTGCCAGCAGTTTCCCTGGGATCTCTGGAAACACCATATATTTT	CASSFPGISGNTIYF
TRBD1	once	TRBV19	TRBJ1-1	TGTGCCAGTAGACCGGACAGGCCCTTCGGACCTGAAGCTTTCTTT	CASRPDRPFGPEAFF
TRBD1	.	TRBV7-6	TRBJ2-5	TGTGCCAGCAGCTTAGTCAGGGGGCGGGGAGAGACCCAGTACTTC	CASSLVRGRGETQYF
TRBD2	.	TRBV11-3	TRBJ2-5	TGTGCCAGCAGCGGGCTCGTACGGGCGGGGGGGCCCCGGGAGACCCAGTACTTC	CASSGLVRAGGPRETQYF
.	.	TRBV7-2	TRBJ1-3	TGTGCCAGCGGCCCGAGGAGCCAATCTGGAAACACCATATATTTT	CASGPRSQSGNTIYF
.	few	TRBV7-2	TRBJ1-5	TGTGCCAGCAGCGGGGGTAGGAGCAATCAGCCCCAGCATTTT	CASSGGRSNQPQHF
.	.	TRBV2	TRBJ2-5	TGTGCCAGCAGTGCGTCGGGGATCCAAGAGACCCAGTACTTC	CASSASGIQETQYF
.	.	TRBV2	TRBJ1-6	TGTGCCAGCAGTGAAGAGATGACCCGTAACTATAATTCACCCCTCCACTTT	CASSEEMTRNYNSPLHF
.	.	TRBV7-9	TRBJ2-1	TGTGCCAGCAGCTTAAGACCGACCCGTCCGACGCATGAGCAGTTCTTC	CASSLRPTRPTHEQFF
TRBD1	.	TRBV19	TRBJ1-2	TGTGCCAGTAGTATCTGGTCGGACAGGGACTATGGCTACACCTTC	CASSIWSDRDYGYTF
TRBD1	.	TRBV18	TRBJ1-1	TGTGCCAGCTCACCGGGACAGCGAGCTATGAACACTGAAGCTTTCTTT	CASSPGQRAMNTEAFF
.	.	TRBV5-6	TRBJ1-2	TGTGCCAGCAGCCCGGACAGCTTCAACTATGGCTACACCTTC	CASSPDSFNYGYTF
.	.	TRBV7-2	TRBJ2-2	TGTGCCAGCAGCTCCCGGATAACCGGGGAGCTGTTTTTT	CASSSRITGELFF
.	.	TRBV9	TRBJ1-4	TGTGCCAGCAGCGGAAACAAGAATGAAAAACTGTTTTTT	CASSGNKNEKLFF
.	once	TRBV27	TRBJ2-3	TGTGCCAGCAGTTTATCGGCTCCTGGACGGGGACGGACCACAGATACGCAGTATTTT	CASSLSAPGRGRTTDTQYF
.	.	TRBV18	TRBJ1-3	TGTGCCAGCTCACGCCAGGGCGACTCTGGAAACACCATATATTTT	CASSRQGDSGNTIYF
TRBD1	few	TRBV6-2/TRBV6-3	TRBJ1-1	TGTGCCAGCAGTTTGACAGGGCTCTTGAACACTGAAGCTTTCTTT	CASSLTGLLNTEAFF
TRBD1	few	TRBV5-1	TRBJ2-2	TGCGCCAGCAGCCTGCTATCACAGACAGGGGTATCTCCCGGGGAGCTGTTTTTT	CASSLLSQTGVSPGELFF
.	.	TRBV7-3	TRBJ1-2	TGTGCCAGCAGCCTAACCGGCTATGGCTACACCTTC	CASSLTGYGYTF
.	once	TRBV7-6	TRBJ1-1	TGTGCCAGCAGCCCACGGGGGGGTAAGAACACTGAAGCTTTCTTT	CASSPRGGKNTEAFF
.	.	TRBV4-1	TRBJ2-1	TGCGCCAGCAGCCAAGAGAGTCGGTCGGGGTGGGACAATGAGCAGTTCTTC	CASSQESRSGWDNEQFF
TRBD1	.	TRBV5-4	TRBJ1-2	TGTGCCAGCGCAGACAGGGGGCTTGATGGCTACACCTTC	CASADRGLDGYTF
.	.	TRBV5-3	TRBJ1-2	TGTGCCAGAAGCTTGCTGGGATCTCATCGGGGCTACACCTTC	CARSLLGSHRGYTF
.	.	TRBV19	TRBJ1-5	TGTGCCAGTTGCAAGTGGACGACTAATCAGCCCCAGCATTTT	CASCKWTTNQPQHF
.	.	TRBV19	TRBJ1-3	TGTGCCAAAATAGACCACTCTGGAAACACCATATATTTT	CAKIDHSGNTIYF
.	.	TRBV13	TRBJ2-7	TGTGCCAGCAGCAACTCCGGGACGTTGAACTCCTACGAGCAGTACTTC	CASSNSGTLNSYEQYF
TRBD1	once	TRBV30	TRBJ1-1	TGTGCCTGGGGACAGGGGGGAACTGAAGCTTTCTTT	CAWGQGGTEAFF
.	.	TRBV11-2	TRBJ1-5	TGTGCCAGCAGCTTAGAAGGGCAGGGAAGGCAGCCCCAGCATTTT	CASSLEGQGRQPQHF
TRBD1	.	TRBV6-5	TRBJ1-2	TGTGCCAGCAGTTATTCGTGGGACAGCTATGGCTACACCTTC	CASSYSWDSYGYTF
TRBD2	.	TRBV7-8	TRBJ2-4	TGTGCCAGCCAACTCCTTTCTAGCGGCGAAAACATTCAGTACTTC	CASQLLSSGENIQYF
TRBD1	.	TRBV13	TRBJ1-2	TGTGCCAGCAGCGTCGGAAGACAGGGGGTAGTCTATGGCTACACCTTC	CASSVGRQGVVYGYTF
.	once	TRBV12-3/TRBV12-4	TRBJ1-1	TGTGCCAGCAGTTACGGGGGGAGCGAAGCTTTCTTT	CASSYGGSEAFF
.	.	TRBV9	TRBJ1-3	TGTGCCAGCAGCGCCCCGGGGGCCGGAAACACCATATATTTT	CASSAPGAGNTIYF
TRBD1	.	TRBV6-5	TRBJ1-5	TGTGCCAGCAGTTATTCCCGGGACAGGGGTCAGCCCCAGCATTTT	CASSYSRDRGQPQHF
.	.	TRBV5-8	TRBJ1-2	TGTGCCAGCAGCGCGGGTCCTAACTATGGCTACACCTTC	CASSAGPNYGYTF
.	few	TRBV7-9	TRBJ2-7	TGTGCCAGCAGCTTAGTTAGTGGTAGGTCTTACGAGCAGTACTTC	CASSLVSGRSYEQYF
.	once	TRBV6-5	TRBJ2-7	TGTGCCACGGCGGGACACCTGTCATCCTACGAGCAGTACTTC	CATAGHLSSYEQYF
TRBD1	.	TRBV5-6	TRBJ2-3	TGTGCCAGCACAGGGGGCGGTGGGCAGTATTTT	CASTGGGGQYF
.	.	TRBV30	TRBJ1-5	TGTGCCTGGAGTGTCGGAAGCAATCAGCCCCAGCATTTT	CAWSVGSNQPQHF
TRBD1	.	TRBV9	TRBJ1-3	TGTGCCAGCAGCGTAGGCCAGGGGGCCCTTGGAAACACCATATATTTT	CASSVGQGALGNTIYF
.	.	TRBV15	TRBJ1-6	TGTGCCACCAGGGACAGTATGGGTTCACCCCTCCACTTT	CATRDSMGSPLHF
.	.	TRBV9	TRBJ1-4	TGTGCCAGCAGCACTCTCGACAGCCCTAATGAAAAACTGTTTTTT	CASSTLDSPNEKLFF
.	.	TRBV7-3	TRBJ1-6	TGTGCCAGCAGCCCCAGGAGGACAAGCCAGCCCCTCCACTTT	CASSPRRTSQPLHF
TRBD1	.	TRBV9	TRBJ1-4	TGTGCCAGCAGCAAAAGACAGGGTCCTAATGAAAAACTGTTTTTT	CASSKRQGPNEKLFF
.	.	TRBV7-3	TRBJ1-1	TGTGCCAGCAGCCCAACCTACAGGGATGAAGCTTTCTTT	CASSPTYRDEAFF